One and the same sample provided the 7 T cell receptor beta chains below, sequenced in a study of identical twins. Each CDR3 protein gets one entry after TCRdb re-called the 5' RACE reads with MiXCR. The repertoire holds around 1.7 million distinct CDR3 sequences, with under 35% as singletons. The sequenced sample consisted of cord blood. These receptors all stem from a newborn girl in good health.

This chain connects TRBV14 to TRBJ1-2, with 8 nucleotides matching TRBD1. The CDR3 consists of 16 residues. Germline CDR1 SGHDN, CDR2 FVKESK. The V gene end was trimmed by 3 bases and the J gene end by 5 bases; junction bases not matched to a gene: 11. This CDR3 is CASSQLERTGLYGYTF. The CDR3 nucleotides are TGTGCCAGCAGCCAGCTAGAGAGGACAGGGCTTTATGGCTACACCTTC.

This clonotype has a count of ten or more. CDR3 coding DNA: TGTGCCAGCAGCCAAGGGGGACACTATGGCTACACCTTC. Encoded protein: CASSQGGHYGYTF. The chain has TRBV3-1 and TRBJ1-2; tentative D call: TRBD1 (5 bases). V dropped 1 base and J dropped 3 bases, with 6 bases sitting between them. CDR3 length: 13 amino acids. Germline assignment: CDR1 LGHDT and CDR2 YNNKEL (reference sequence).

This clonotype was found a few times. The chain combines TRBV29-1 with TRBJ1-2; no clear D gene. V lost 6 bases, J lost 6 bases, and 8 bases lay in between. Germline V gene sequence: CDR1 SQVTM, CDR2 ANQGSEA. This CDR3 has 10 residues. CDR3 amino acids: CSVSADGYTF. The CDR3, as DNA: TGCAGCGTCTCCGCGGATGGCTACACCTTC.

This clonotype occurred a few times. The J gene is TRBJ2-1, the V gene TRBV27; D remains unclear. V was pared by 0 bases and J by 12 bases, with 12 bases between. CDR1 is MNHEY, CDR2 SMNVEV, per germline (reference sequence). CDR3 length equals 13 residues. The CDR3 nucleotides are TGTGCCAGCAGTTTATCGCAGGACGGTGGGCAGTTCTTC. Amino acid sequence: CASSLSQDGGQFF.

This clonotype turned up a few times. The V and J genes are TRBV14 and TRBJ2-1, with D hard to call. Germline assignment: CDR1 SGHDN and CDR2 FVKESK. This CDR3 is built from 13 residues. V gave up 1 base and J gave up 11 bases, with 12 bases separating them. The CDR3 here is CASSQAPATKQFF. CDR3 in DNA: TGTGCCAGCAGCCAAGCTCCCGCCACAAAGCAGTTCTTC.

A few counts support this clonotype. This chain links TRBV5-8 with TRBJ2-3; D remains ambiguous. V lost 3 bases to trimming and J lost 7 bases, with 15 bases between them. Looked up from germline, CDR1 is SGHTS and CDR2 is YDEGEE. The CDR3 loop spans 14 amino acids. The CDR3 DNA follows: TGTGCCAGCAGCTCCCGAATGGCCAGCCATACGCAGTATTTT. It codes for CASSSRMASHTQYF.

The J gene is TRBJ2-1, the V gene TRBV5-6; 14 bases map to TRBD2. The trim removed 5 bases at V and 12 bases at J, leaving 10 bases unmatched. CDR3 size: 15 residues. Looked up from germline, CDR1 is SGHDT and CDR2 is YYEEEE. The CDR3 loop is CASRPGLAGVWRQFF. In DNA form, the CDR3 reads TGTGCCAGCAGGCCGGGACTAGCGGGAGTATGGAGGCAGTTCTTC.